One and the same sample provided the 29 T cell receptor beta chains below, sequenced in a study of blood T cells in healthy people across ages. It was with a sample-barcoded 5' primer and a J-beta primer mix that a second PCR of about 7 to 12 cycles was run. TCRdb reanalysed the 5' RACE reads using MiXCR and keeps one entry per CDR3 protein. In the table there are 1.5 million to 2 million distinct CDR3 sequences, around 35% of which are singletons. What was sequenced was blood. These receptors were obtained from a woman aged 25 to 39 in good health.

The gene calls are TRBV20-1 and TRBJ2-7, with 8 bases lining up with TRBD2. CDR1 DFQATT and CDR2 SNEGSKA come from the germline V gene (reference sequence). The V segment lost 2 bases and the J segment 5 bases; nucleotides outside the gene matches: 8. The CDR3 extends over 14 amino acids. The CDR3 protein is CSARSSGSDHEQYF. The CDR3 nucleotides read TGCAGTGCTAGATCCAGCGGGAGTGACCACGAGCAGTACTTC.

The rearrangement joins TRBV5-1 to TRBJ2-7; TRBD2 is a possible D gene (5 bases). Germline values: CDR1 SGHRS, CDR2 YFSETQ. Trimming shortened V by 2 bases and J by 3 bases, and 12 bases separated the two germline ends. The CDR3 totals 14 residues. This CDR3 is CASSFLPEVYEQYF. The CDR3 DNA follows: TGCGCCAGCAGCTTCCTCCCGGAGGTCTACGAGCAGTACTTC.

At least ten counts were recorded for this clonotype. The V gene is TRBV4-1, the J gene TRBJ2-5; possibly TRBD1 for D (6 bases). Looked up from germline, CDR1 is MGHRA and CDR2 is YSYEKL. V lost 1 base and J 3 bases, leaving 6 bases between the germline ends. The CDR3 is made up of 13 amino acids. CDR3 sequence: CASSQAGEETQYF. Here the CDR3 DNA reads TGCGCCAGCAGCCAAGCAGGGGAAGAGACCCAGTACTTC.

This clonotype was found a few times. This chain uses TRBV7-8 with TRBJ2-1; a weak D match, TRBD1 (6 bases). V lost 1 base and J 7 bases, leaving 8 bases between the germline ends. The CDR3 has 13 residues. Looked up from germline, CDR1 is SGHVS and CDR2 is FQNEAQ. The CDR3 bases are TGTGCCAGCAGCTTAGATACAGGGAATGAGCAGTTCTTC. This sequence encodes CASSLDTGNEQFF.

This clonotype has more than one count but fewer than ten. This chain joins TRBV20-1 and TRBJ1-5, with 7 bases that match TRBD1. The CDR3 is 14 amino acids. CDR1 is DFQATT and CDR2 is SNEGSKA in the germline V gene (reference sequence). The V segment lost 0 bases and the J segment 5 bases; nucleotides outside the gene matches: 4. CDR3 sequence (DNA): TGCAGTGCTAGAGAAAGACAGGGATATCAGCCCCAGCATTTT. Residues: CSARERQGYQPQHF.

This clonotype was found a few times. The V and J genes are TRBV7-9 and TRBJ2-4, with 11 bases that match TRBD1. With the DNA end fitting TRBJ2-7 better, the J assignment may be wrong. The CDR3 sequence is 19 residues long. Germline CDR1 SEHNR, CDR2 FQNEAQ (reference sequence). This chain's CDR3 is CASSSRRTGGLFDSGEQYF. The CDR3 coding sequence is TGTGCCAGCAGCTCCCGAAGGACAGGGGGCTTATTTGATTCTGGCGAGCAGTACTTC.

This chain uses TRBV6-5 with TRBJ2-5; 8 bases align to TRBD2. The assigned J gene may be wrong: the sequence end matches TRBJ2-7 better. Germline loops: CDR1 MNHEY, CDR2 SVGAGI. The length of the CDR3 is 13 residues. CDR3 amino acids: CASRGTRAYEQYF. The DNA of the CDR3 is TGTGCCAGCAGAGGGACTAGGGCCTACGAGCAGTACTTC.

The chain couples TRBV3-1 to TRBJ2-1; weak D call: TRBD2 (5 bases). Germline V gene sequence: CDR1 LGHDT, CDR2 YNNKEL (reference sequence). The V gene lost 3 bases and the J gene lost 5 bases, with 11 bases spanning the gap. This CDR3 has 14 residues. The CDR3 region has the DNA TGTGCCAGCAGCCATTGGGGAGCTAACAATGAGCAGTTCTTC. Protein product: CASSHWGANNEQFF.

This chain links TRBV7-9 with TRBJ1-4, with 9 nucleotides matching TRBD1. V shed 2 bases and J 0 bases; nucleotides not matched to a gene: 10. Germline lookup yields CDR1 SEHNR and CDR2 FQNEAQ (reference sequence). The CDR3 spans 19 residues. This CDR3 reads CASSLSDRGEYSTNEKLFF. The CDR3 DNA sequence: TGTGCCAGCAGCTTATCGGACAGGGGAGAGTACTCAACTAATGAAAAACTGTTTTTT.

This clonotype was recorded a few times. V is TRBV4-1 and J is TRBJ1-2; D is unresolved. The CDR3 has 17 amino acids. V was trimmed by 0 bases and J by 4 bases, leaving 18 bases between them. Per the germline V gene, CDR1 is MGHRA and CDR2 is YSYEKL. CDR3 DNA sequence: TGCGCCAGCAGCCAAGATCGAAGTACCGGGGAGGCCTATGGCTACACCTTC. Its protein product is CASSQDRSTGEAYGYTF.

The genes are TRBV29-1 and TRBJ1-2, with 9 bases matching TRBD1. V was clipped by 1 base and J by 7 bases; unmatched bases: 4. The CDR3 has 13 amino acids. In germline, CDR1 is SQVTM, CDR2 ANQGSEA. The CDR3 sequence: CSVEGDRVFGYTF. CDR3 sequence (DNA): TGCAGCGTTGAAGGGGACAGGGTTTTTGGCTACACCTTC. Using reference TRBV29-1 and TRBJ1-2 for the parts outside the CDR3, the full variable domain is SAVISQKPSRDICQRGTSLTIQCQVDSQVTMMFWYRQQPGQSLTLIATANQGSEATYESGFVIDKFPISRPNLTFSTLTVSNMSPEDSSIYLCSVEGDRVFGYTFGSGTRLTVV.

The table lists this clonotype with a few counts. J is TRBJ2-1 and V is TRBV27, with TRBD1 matching 7 bases. Germline V gene sequence: CDR1 MNHEY, CDR2 SMNVEV (reference sequence). V gave up 5 bases and J gave up 7 bases; unmatched junction bases: 5. This CDR3 is built from 13 residues. CDR3 residues: CASSGDSWNEQFF. For the CDR3, the DNA is TGTGCCAGCAGTGGGGACAGCTGGAATGAGCAGTTCTTC.

The rearrangement joins TRBV7-2 to TRBJ2-3; 10 bases line up with TRBD2. Looked up from germline, CDR1 is SGHTA and CDR2 is FQGNSA. The V gene end was trimmed by 2 bases and the J gene end by 1 base; junction bases not matched to a gene: 3. The CDR3 sequence is 16 residues long. For the CDR3, the DNA is TGTGCCAGCAGCTTACTAGCGGGAGTTCGCACAGATACGCAGTATTTT. It codes for CASSLLAGVRTDTQYF.

This chain joins TRBV28 and TRBJ2-3; D is undetermined. The CDR3 contains 14 residues. Germline V CDR1 and CDR2: MDHEN, SYDVKM. V shed 6 bases and J shed 3 bases, with 13 bases lying between them. CDR3 residues: CASSLPLGTDTQYF. The CDR3 nucleotides read TGTGCCAGCAGCCTCCCCTTAGGGACAGATACGCAGTATTTT.

The chain has TRBV5-6 and TRBJ2-7; 8 bases are a match to TRBD1. The V and J ends lost 1 base and 2 bases, in that order; junction bases with no gene match: 5. This CDR3 is built from 15 residues. Germline CDR1 is SGHDT and CDR2 is YYEEEE. In DNA form, the CDR3 reads TGTGCCAGCAGCTTGAAGCCAGGGGGCCCCTACGAGCAGTACTTC. Its protein product is CASSLKPGGPYEQYF.

In regard to this clonotype: Since a much larger clone is just one base distant, this may be a read error. The V call is TRBV6-5, the J call TRBJ1-2; D unresolved. CDR3 length: 13 residues. CDR1 is MNHEY and CDR2 is SVGAGI in the germline V gene. CDR3 DNA: TGTGCCAGCAGTTACTCGAAAGGAAATGGCCACACCTTC. This sequence encodes CASSYSKGNGHTF.

There are a few counts of this clonotype. The rearrangement uses TRBV29-1 and TRBJ1-1; D unresolved. The germline V gene has CDR1 SQVTM and CDR2 ANQGSEA. The ends were cut back, 0 bases at V and 5 bases at J, with 13 bases in the middle. The CDR3 contains 14 residues. The CDR3 loop reads CSVEEDQESTEAFF. In DNA, the CDR3 is TGCAGCGTTGAAGAGGATCAGGAATCGACTGAAGCTTTCTTT.

The J gene is TRBJ2-7, the V gene TRBV7-2; possibly TRBD2 for D (7 bases). The DNA end is more similar to TRBJ2-5, so the J call may be wrong. Germline CDR1 is SGHTA and CDR2 is FQGNSA. The CDR3 is 16 amino acids. The CDR3 protein is CASSLRGGQSLETQYF. As DNA, the CDR3 is TGTGCCAGCAGCTTAAGGGGGGGGCAGAGTTTAGAGACCCAGTACTTC.

This clonotype was counted a few times. Sequence at one end of the junction differs from germline and may be a read error. The rearrangement uses TRBV12-3 or TRBV12-4 and TRBJ2-5; possible D gene TRBD2, 6 bases. The CDR3 loop spans 15 amino acids. This CDR3 reads CASSSRAGGGETRYF. The CDR3 DNA follows: TGTGCCAGCAGTTCTCGAGCGGGTGGGGGAGAGACCCGGTACTTC.

As concerns this clonotype: The junction and the germline gene differ at one end; a read error may be behind it. The chain uses TRBV28 and TRBJ1-5; D is unclear. This CDR3 is 15 amino acids long. Germline CDR1 and CDR2: MDHEN and SYDVKM. The CDR3 nucleotides read TGTGCCAGCAGTTTACATGGATTGAGCAATCGGCCCCAGCATTTT. This sequence encodes CASSLHGLSNRPQHF.

This clonotype was detected many times. The genes are TRBV7-2 and TRBJ1-2, with 7 bases that match TRBD1. Trimming took 8 bases from V and 0 from J; bases not matched to a gene: 12. Germline CDR1 is SGHTA and CDR2 is FQGNSA. The CDR3 has 16 residues. CDR3 in amino acids: CASRPLGQTTNYGYTF. The DNA of the CDR3 is TGTGCCAGCCGCCCGCTGGGACAGACGACTAACTATGGCTACACCTTC. The variable domain in full, with the rest retrieved from reference TRBV7-2 and TRBJ1-2, is GAGVSQSPSNKVTEKGKDVELRCDPISGHTALYWYRQSLGQGLEFLIYFQGNSAPDKSGLPSDRFSAERTGGSVSTLTIQRTQQEDSAVYLCASRPLGQTTNYGYTFGSGTRLTVV.

The chain recombines TRBV9 with TRBJ2-2; D is possibly TRBD2 (5 bases). The CDR3 covers 18 residues. Germline CDR1 is SGDLS and CDR2 is YYNGEE. Trimming cost V 0 bases and J 4 bases, with 19 bases left between them. The CDR3 DNA follows: TGTGCCAGCAGCGTAGACGGGTCCATGGCGGGTGGCACCGGGGAGCTGTTTTTT. It yields the protein CASSVDGSMAGGTGELFF.

This clonotype was seen at least ten times. The chain recombines TRBV29-1 with TRBJ2-3; unclear D gene. The CDR3 runs 13 residues. The germline CDR1 and CDR2 sequences are SQVTM and ANQGSEA. Deletions cut 7 bases from V and 2 bases from J, with 13 bases between. The CDR3 sequence is CSATDRATDTQYF. The CDR3, as DNA: TGCAGCGCGACTGACCGGGCCACAGATACGCAGTATTTT.

In the case of this clonotype: The germline gene is not matched at one end of the junction; a read error may be the cause. The CDR3: CSTRDRGYNEQFF. For the CDR3, the DNA is TGCAGTACTAGAGATCGGGGGTACAATGAGCAGTTCTTC. The chain has TRBV20-1 and TRBJ2-1; tentative D call: TRBD2 (6 bases). The CDR3 totals 13 residues. The germline V gene encodes CDR1 DFQATT and CDR2 SNEGSKA (reference sequence).

This chain connects TRBV6-2 or TRBV6-3 to TRBJ2-7; D is uncertain. The V end was cut by 2 bases, the J end by 1 base, with 6 bases between. Germline CDR1 is MNHEY and CDR2 is SVGEGT. The CDR3 is 13 residues long. CDR3 sequence reads: CASSYRVSYEQYF. CDR3 nucleotides: TGTGCCAGCAGTTACCGAGTTTCCTACGAGCAGTACTTC.

Comment on this clonotype: A read error may be the cause here, since a much bigger clone is one base away. The V call is TRBV29-1, the J call TRBJ2-3; possibly TRBD1 or TRBD2 for D (5 bases each). Germline loops: CDR1 SQVTM, CDR2 ANQGSEA. This CDR3 spans 15 amino acids. Between the trimmed V and J ends, which lost 6 bases and 2 bases, there was a span of 18 bases. CDR3 region: CSVSRETDITDTQYF. CDR3 in DNA: TGCAGCGTGAGCAGGGAGACAGACATCACAGATACGCAGTATTTT.

The chain links TRBV20-1 to TRBJ2-3, with TRBD2 matching 10 bases. CDR1 DFQATT and CDR2 SNEGSKA come from the germline V gene (reference sequence). The CDR3 extends over 17 amino acids. Losses at the gene ends were 0 bases for V and 0 bases for J; bases not matched to a gene: 6. CDR3 bases: TGCAGTGCTAGAGATCCCACTAGCGGGACTAGCACAGATACGCAGTATTTT. This encodes CSARDPTSGTSTDTQYF.

The rearrangement uses TRBV29-1 and TRBJ2-1, with unresolved D. The CDR3 contains 14 residues. The germline CDR1 and CDR2 sequences are SQVTM and ANQGSEA. Between the trimmed V and J ends, which lost 3 bases and 0 bases, there was a span of 9 bases. CDR3 in amino acids: CSVDKLNSYNEQFF. The CDR3 coding sequence is TGCAGCGTTGATAAGCTGAACTCCTACAATGAGCAGTTCTTC.

This clonotype has more than one count but fewer than ten. The V gene is TRBV20-1, the J gene TRBJ1-5; no clear D. Germline CDR1 DFQATT, CDR2 SNEGSKA (reference sequence). V dropped 6 bases and J dropped 5 bases, with 11 bases sitting between them. CDR3 length: 12 amino acids. CDR3 sequence: CSARRVDQPQHF. The DNA for the CDR3 is TGCAGTGCCAGGAGGGTGGATCAGCCCCAGCATTTT.